These T cell receptor beta chains were read from a single sample in a study of blood T cell repertoires in COVID-19. Produced via immunoSEQ multiplex PCR; TCRdb's table is partial and in-frame only. The table lists a few hundred thousand clones, 70% to 90% of them singletons, with under 4.5% in the top ten. The sequenced sample was PBMCs or T cells enriched from blood (not recorded which). These receptors were obtained from a man aged 25-45 years with acute COVID-19. Each CDR3 is given with its conserved first and last residue. D genes are given only for firm matches. Clone size, where shown, is once, few, many, or a class for clones that have expanded.

TRBV5-4	TRBJ2-2	-	-	CASSSQRGLTGELFF	TGTGCCAGCAGCTCTCAACGGGGTTTAACCGGGGAGCTGTTTTTT
TRBV27	TRBJ1-1	-	TRBD1	CASSRLQGPTLTSGTKAFF	TGTGCCAGCAGTCGCTTACAGGGGCCGACCCTAACTTCGGGGACGAAAGCTTTCTTT
TRBV28	TRBJ1-6	once	-	CASSLPGGGNSPLHF	TGTGCCAGCAGTTTACCGGGAGGAGGTAATTCACCCCTCCACTTT
TRBV21-1	TRBJ1-5	-	-	CASSTRGKQPQHF	TGTGCCAGCAGCACACGAGGGAAACAGCCCCAGCATTTT
TRBV25-1	TRBJ1-2	-	-	CASSGGLDGYTF	TGTGCCAGCAGTGGGGGCCTCGATGGCTACACCTTC
TRBV11-2	TRBJ2-2	-	TRBD1	CASSWGTANTGELFF	TGTGCCAGCAGCTGGGGGACAGCGAACACCGGGGAGCTGTTTTTT
TRBV3-1/TRBV3-2	TRBJ1-2	-	-	CASTPGVRYGYTF	TGTGCCAGCACCCCGGGGGTTCGGTATGGCTACACCTTC
TRBV5-6	TRBJ2-5	-	TRBD2	CASSRRGALETQYF	TGTGCCAGCAGCCGGCGGGGGGCTCTGGAGACCCAGTACTTC
TRBV30	TRBJ1-5	-	-	CAWSKARNQPQHF	TGTGCCTGGAGCAAAGCGAGAAATCAGCCCCAGCATTTT
TRBV4-1	TRBJ2-1	-	-	CASSQEDLGSDEQFF	TGCGCCAGCAGCCAAGAAGACTTGGGTAGCGATGAGCAGTTCTTC
TRBV6-5	TRBJ2-7	many	TRBD1	CASGTGTGLQQYF	TGTGCCAGCGGCACCGGGACAGGTCTGCAGCAGTACTTC
TRBV2	TRBJ1-1	-	TRBD1	CASRGQGVGGAFF	TGTGCCAGCAGGGGACAGGGCGTCGGGGGGGCTTTCTTT
TRBV5-1	TRBJ2-3	once	-	CASAEGGLHTDTQYF	TGCGCCAGCGCCGAGGGGGGACTACACACAGATACGCAGTATTTT
TRBV4-1	TRBJ2-3	-	-	CASSQVSGLASDTQYF	TGCGCCAGCAGCCAAGTTTCGGGCCTAGCGTCAGATACGCAGTATTTT
TRBV6-1	TRBJ2-5	-	-	CASSETTGTQLRGTQYF	TGTGCCAGCAGTGAAACCACCGGGACTCAACTTAGGGGAACCCAGTACTTC
TRBV5-1	TRBJ2-7	-	-	CASSLVEGTYEQYF	TGCGCCAGCAGCTTGGTTGAGGGAACCTACGAGCAGTACTTC
TRBV19	TRBJ1-5	once	-	CASSIELYQPQHF	TGTGCCAGTAGTATAGAATTATATCAGCCCCAGCATTTT